This is a list of T cell receptor beta chains from one sample in a study of blood T cell repertoires in COVID-19. The repertoire was sequenced with immunoSEQ multiplex PCR; TCRdb's copy has only in-frame clones and lacks some. This sample has fewer than 250,000 clones; 85% to 90% occur once, and the top ten carry less than 3.5%. Material: peripheral blood. All receptors come from a man between 25 and 39 years old with COVID-19, enrolled during active disease. Each CDR3 is given with its conserved first and last residue. D genes are given only for firm matches. Some rows have no size entry. The others give once, few or many, or a class for an expanded clone.

>16|TRBD1|-|TRBV6-6|TRBJ2-1
CASSPTRGSTYNEQFF
TGTGCCAGCAGCCCTACCAGGGGGTCCACCTACAATGAGCAGTTCTTC
>14|-|few|TRBV24-1|TRBJ2-7
CATSDPTSTYEQYF
TGTGCCACCAGTGACCCGACTAGTACCTACGAGCAGTACTTC
>13|-|-|TRBV9|TRBJ2-7
CASSVTGRYEQYF
TGTGCCAGCAGCGTAACAGGCCGCTACGAGCAGTACTTC
>14|TRBD1|-|TRBV6-5|TRBJ1-1
CASSYRTGNTEAFF
TGTGCCAGCAGTTACCGGACAGGGAACACTGAAGCTTTCTTT
>15|-|-|TRBV12-2|TRBJ2-7
CASRLVTGNTYEQYF
TGTGCAAGTCGCTTAGTGACAGGGAATACCTACGAGCAGTACTTC
>14|-|-|TRBV28|TRBJ1-5
CASSLYLGNQPQHF
TGTGCCAGCAGTTTATATCTCGGCAATCAGCCCCAGCATTTT
>15|-|-|TRBV24-1|TRBJ2-7
CATSDSRRQAYEQYF
TGTGCCACCAGTGATTCCCGACGACAGGCCTACGAGCAGTACTTC
>14|TRBD2|medium-sized|TRBV6-5|TRBJ2-7
CASSLIAGTYEQYF
TGTGCCAGCAGTTTAATAGCGGGTACCTACGAGCAGTACTTC
>15|-|-|TRBV7-2|TRBJ2-1
CASSPVAGSYNEQFF
TGTGCCAGCAGCCCCGTGGCGGGGAGCTACAATGAGCAGTTCTTC
>14|TRBD1|-|TRBV30|TRBJ2-1
CAWSARQGLYEQFF
TGTGCCTGGAGTGCACGACAGGGCCTGTATGAGCAGTTCTTC
>13|TRBD1|-|TRBV2|TRBJ1-1
CASKGQGIPEAFF
TGTGCCAGCAAGGGACAGGGGATCCCTGAAGCTTTCTTT
>14|-|once|TRBV7-9|TRBJ1-1
CASSFSGSYTEAFF
TGTGCCAGCAGCTTTTCGGGGTCCTACACTGAAGCTTTCTTT
>15|TRBD1|-|TRBV19|TRBJ2-6
CASLPGGTGANVLTF
TGTGCCAGTTTACCAGGGGGAACTGGGGCCAACGTCCTGACTTTC
>17|TRBD2|-|TRBV7-2|TRBJ2-7
CASIRGSVAGDSYEQYF
TGTGCCAGCATCAGGGGTTCGGTAGCGGGGGATTCCTACGAGCAGTACTTC
>14|TRBD1|-|TRBV28|TRBJ1-1
CASIAGGLNTEAFF
TGTGCCAGCATCGCAGGGGGTTTGAACACTGAAGCTTTCTTT
>14|TRBD1|-|TRBV5-1|TRBJ2-1
CASSPGQGNNEQFF
TGCGCCAGCAGCCCGGGACAGGGAAACAATGAGCAGTTCTTC
>17|-|-|TRBV5-1|TRBJ2-1
CASSPYPGGLPYNEQFF
TGCGCCAGCAGCCCCTACCCTGGAGGGCTACCTTACAATGAGCAGTTCTTC
>15|-|-|TRBV5-4|TRBJ2-1
CASGYVLGPYNEQFF
TGTGCCAGCGGATACGTACTAGGTCCTTACAATGAGCAGTTCTTC
>14|TRBD1|-|TRBV6-2/TRBV6-3|TRBJ2-2
CASSRQGFTGELFF
TGTGCCAGCAGCAGACAGGGGTTCACCGGGGAGCTGTTTTTT
>18|-|-|TRBV3-1/TRBV3-2|TRBJ1-2
CASSQVSFGVRANYGYTF
TGTGCCAGCAGCCAAGTCTCTTTCGGTGTCAGGGCCAACTATGGCTACACCTTC
>15|-|-|TRBV18|TRBJ2-1
CASSPIQGPYNEQFF
TGTGCCAGCTCACCAATACAGGGCCCCTACAATGAGCAGTTCTTC
>15|TRBD1|once|TRBV5-1|TRBJ1-1
CASSLGGQGGTEAFF
TGCGCCAGCAGCTTGGGAGGACAGGGAGGCACTGAAGCTTTCTTT
>17|TRBD1|-|TRBV19|TRBJ2-1
CASSILPQGVMVNEQFF
TGTGCCAGTAGTATCCTTCCTCAGGGGGTAATGGTCAATGAGCAGTTCTTC
>14|TRBD1|once|TRBV9|TRBJ1-1
CASSGLDRETEAFF
TGTGCCAGCAGCGGCCTTGACAGGGAAACTGAAGCTTTCTTT
>14|-|-|TRBV27|TRBJ2-7
CASRRQRLSYEQYF
TGTGCCAGCAGGAGACAGCGCCTCTCCTACGAGCAGTACTTC
>16|TRBD1|-|TRBV7-9|TRBJ2-3
CASSSSPGQTQDTQYF
TGTGCCAGCAGCTCATCTCCGGGACAGACTCAAGATACGCAGTATTTT
>14|TRBD1|-|TRBV6-6|TRBJ1-5
CASSSGGEYQPQHF
TGTGCCAGCAGTTCAGGGGGCGAGTATCAGCCCCAGCATTTT
>14|TRBD2|-|TRBV7-2|TRBJ2-7
CASIPFGGSYEQYF
TGTGCCAGCATCCCCTTCGGGGGGTCCTACGAGCAGTACTTC
>13|-|-|TRBV2|TRBJ1-5
CASSDERNQPQHF
TGTGCCAGCAGTGACGAGCGCAATCAGCCCCAGCATTTT
>16|TRBD1|-|TRBV18|TRBJ1-1
CASSRTGGPMNTEAFF
TGTGCCAGCTCACGGACAGGGGGCCCGATGAACACTGAAGCTTTCTTT
>13|TRBD1|-|TRBV6-5|TRBJ2-7
CASSYSDRDEQYF
TGTGCCAGCAGTTACTCGGACAGGGATGAGCAGTACTTC
>15|TRBD2|-|TRBV11-2|TRBJ2-1
CASIPGRGDYNEQFF
TGTGCCAGCATCCCAGGACGGGGGGACTACAATGAGCAGTTCTTC
>13|TRBD1|-|TRBV2|TRBJ1-6
CATTGTVGSPLHF
TGTGCCACGACCGGGACAGTCGGTTCACCCCTCCACTTT